Included here is one TCR beta chain sequence, with context. Study processing details: The assay estimated nucleated cells by amplifying reference gene primers. The repertoire was sequenced with immunoSEQ multiplex PCR; TCRdb's copy has only in-frame clones and lacks some. V, J and clone size are those of that table, while D and trimming were read from the DNA. Of under 200,000 clones in the sample, 89% were seen once. These data originate in a study of blood T cell repertoires in COVID-19. As for the study in general: T cells, B-cell-depleted T cells, or PBMCs provided the cDNA or gDNA that served as material.

After removal of 5 bases from V and 2 bases from J, the junction contained 6 bases not matched to a gene. The CDR3 totals 15 residues. CDR1 SEHNR and CDR2 FQNEAQ come from the germline V gene (reference sequence). Study members were between roughly 18 and 100 years old and lived in approximately 25 US regions. Categorization into cohorts depended on clinical history that participants reported. The specimen sequenced was PBMCs or T cells enriched from blood (not recorded which). The sequence was collected from a woman aged 18-29 years who had recovered from COVID-19. V is TRBV7-9 and J is TRBJ2-7; TRBD1 agrees at 10 bases. DNA of the CDR3: TGTGCCAGCAGCCGGCCGGACAGGGGGGCCTACGAGCAGTACTTC. Residues: CASSRPDRGAYEQYF.